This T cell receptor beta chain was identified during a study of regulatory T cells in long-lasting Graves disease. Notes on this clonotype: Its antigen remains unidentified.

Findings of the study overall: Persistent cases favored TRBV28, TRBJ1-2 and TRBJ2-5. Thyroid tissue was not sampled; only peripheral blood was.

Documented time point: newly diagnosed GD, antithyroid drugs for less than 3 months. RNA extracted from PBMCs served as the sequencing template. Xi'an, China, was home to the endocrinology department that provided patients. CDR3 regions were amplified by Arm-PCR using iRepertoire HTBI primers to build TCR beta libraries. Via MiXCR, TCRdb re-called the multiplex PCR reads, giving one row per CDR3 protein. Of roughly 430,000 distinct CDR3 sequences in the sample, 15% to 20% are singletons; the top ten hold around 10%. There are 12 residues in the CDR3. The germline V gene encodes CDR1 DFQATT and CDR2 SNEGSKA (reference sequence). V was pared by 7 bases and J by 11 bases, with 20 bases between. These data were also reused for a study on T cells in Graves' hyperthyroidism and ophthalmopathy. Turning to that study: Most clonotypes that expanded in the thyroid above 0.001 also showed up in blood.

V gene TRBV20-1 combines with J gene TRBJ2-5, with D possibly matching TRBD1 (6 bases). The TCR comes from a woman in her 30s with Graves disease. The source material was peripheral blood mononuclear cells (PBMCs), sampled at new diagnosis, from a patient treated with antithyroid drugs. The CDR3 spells CSVRVGGYEQYF. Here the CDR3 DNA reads TGCAGTGTTCGAGTAGGGGGTTATGAGCAGTACTTC.